The rows below give T cell receptor beta chains drawn from one sample of a study of T cells in Graves' hyperthyroidism and ophthalmopathy. MiXCR, applied by TCRdb to the multiplex PCR reads, yields one record per CDR3 protein. The table has 300,000 to 450,000 distinct CDR3 sequences, just under 25% seen once. Sequenced input: blood. Source of these receptors: a man aged 50 to 59 with Graves' hyperthyroidism. CDR3s include the opening cysteine and the closing phenylalanine or tryptophan. The order of the fields is J gene, clone size, V gene, D gene, CDR3 DNA, CDR3 protein. D genes are given only for firm matches. Size is stated for part of the rows, as once, few or many counts, or as a class when the clone is expanded.

>TRBJ2-7|-|TRBV27|-
TGTGCCAGCAGTTTCTCCCCGGGGGAACACAATGAGCAGTACTTC
CASSFSPGEHNEQYF
>TRBJ2-2|-|TRBV30|-
TGTGCCTGGAGTGTACGGATCGGGGAGCTGTTTTTT
CAWSVRIGELFF
>TRBJ2-5|few|TRBV5-1|-
TGCGCCAGCAGCTTGGGGGGGCTAGCGGCCACACAAGAGACCCAGTACTTC
CASSLGGLAATQETQYF
>TRBJ2-1|-|TRBV9|-
TGTGCCAGCAGCGTTACCCTGGACAGAGCCAATGAGCAGTTCTTC
CASSVTLDRANEQFF
>TRBJ1-6|few|TRBV7-9|TRBD1
TGTGCCAGCAGCCCGACAGGGGGCTCTAATTCACCCCTCCACTTT
CASSPTGGSNSPLHF
>TRBJ2-7|-|TRBV7-6|-
TGTGCCAGCAGCTTAGGTCCAGGGCCCTCCCCCTACGAGCAGTACTTC
CASSLGPGPSPYEQYF
>TRBJ2-3|few|TRBV20-1|-
TGCAGTGCTAGTTTTGGCGCAGATACGCAGTATTTT
CSASFGADTQYF
>TRBJ1-2|-|TRBV11-3|-
TGTGCCAGCAGCTTTACTACCTCATCTTGGGGAAGGGAAGACGGCTGCACCTTC
CASSFTTSSWGREDGCTF
>TRBJ1-1|-|TRBV6-9|-
TGTGCCAGCAGTTCAGTGGCTGGGGACACTGAAGCTTTCTTT
CASSSVAGDTEAFF
>TRBJ2-7|-|TRBV20-1|-
TGCAGTGCTATGCTAGGGCCCATGGGGGGCTACGAGCAGTACTTC
CSAMLGPMGGYEQYF
>TRBJ2-1|-|TRBV28|TRBD2
TGTGCCAGCAGTTGGGGATCTAGCGGGCTTTTCTACAATGAGCAGTTCTTC
CASSWGSSGLFYNEQFF
>TRBJ1-2|once|TRBV18|-
TGTGCCAGCTCACCGCGTGCCAGGGTAGATGGCTACACCTTC
CASSPRARVDGYTF
>TRBJ1-5|many|TRBV18|-
TGTGCCAGCTCACAGGGCACCAGGGACTACAATCAGCCCCAGCATTTT
CASSQGTRDYNQPQHF
>TRBJ2-3|-|TRBV7-3|-
TGTGCCAGCAGCTCCAGTTCCGTCACAGATACGCAGTATTTT
CASSSSSVTDTQYF
>TRBJ1-1|few|TRBV28|-
TGTGCCAGCAGCACAGGTCCCACTGAAGCTTTCTTT
CASSTGPTEAFF
>TRBJ2-2|-|TRBV7-9|-
TGTGCCAGCATTCCAGGGCTACACACCGGGGAGCTGTTTTTT
CASIPGLHTGELFF
>TRBJ2-7|-|TRBV7-9|TRBD2
TGTGCCAGCACCCCGGGGGGCGAGCAGTACTTC
CASTPGGEQYF
>TRBJ1-1|few|TRBV3-1|-
TGTGCCAGCAGCCAGTCAGGAATTAGCACTGAAGCTTTCTTT
CASSQSGISTEAFF
>TRBJ2-3|many|TRBV6-1|-
TGTGCCAGCAGCGACGGGGGCACAGATACGCAGTATTTT
CASSDGGTDTQYF
>TRBJ2-3|few|TRBV3-1|TRBD1
TGTGCCAGCAACATTGGGACAGGGGATGGAGGAGATACGCAGTATTTT
CASNIGTGDGGDTQYF
>TRBJ2-1|many|TRBV27|TRBD2
TGTGCCAGCAGTTTTGGCGGGAGAGCGAGTGAGCAGTTCTTC
CASSFGGRASEQFF
>TRBJ2-3|few|TRBV24-1|-
TGTGCCACCAGTGGAGTAGCGGAGGGGCCAGATACGCAGTATTTT
CATSGVAEGPDTQYF
>TRBJ1-4|-|TRBV19|-
TGTGCCAGTAGTATTGGGCGCCTCGGGCGTGAATGGAATGAAAAACTGTTTTTT
CASSIGRLGREWNEKLFF
>TRBJ1-6|few|TRBV7-3|-
TGTGCCAGCAGCACAGGGAGAGATTCGGCCCTCCACTTT
CASSTGRDSALHF
>TRBJ2-7|many|TRBV6-1|-
TGTGCCAGCAGTGACTCTTACCCCTCCTACGAGCAGTACTTC
CASSDSYPSYEQYF
>TRBJ2-5|-|TRBV6-1|-
TGTGCCAGCATGCGAACAGGATCAGAGACCCAGTACTTC
CASMRTGSETQYF
>TRBJ1-1|once|TRBV14|-
TGTGCCAGCAGCCAAGATTACCCAAACACTGAAGCTTTCTTT
CASSQDYPNTEAFF
>TRBJ2-7|few|TRBV27|TRBD2
TGTGCCAGCATGGCGGGAGGAACCTACGAGCAGTACTTC
CASMAGGTYEQYF
>TRBJ1-2|-|TRBV5-5|TRBD1
TGTGCCAGCAGCTTAAGCCGGGACAGATACTATGGCTACACCTTC
CASSLSRDRYYGYTF
>TRBJ2-6|-|TRBV7-2|TRBD1
TGTGCCAGCAGTTTCGGACAGGACCACTCTGGGGCCAACGTCCTGACTTTC
CASSFGQDHSGANVLTF
>TRBJ2-5|many|TRBV7-3|-
TGTGCCAGCAGCTCACAGGGAGGGGGGGAGACCCAGTACTTC
CASSSQGGGETQYF
>TRBJ1-1|few|TRBV12-3/TRBV12-4|TRBD1
TGTGCCAGCAGCATCGACAGGGGGCGCGAAGGCACTGAAGCTTTCTTT
CASSIDRGREGTEAFF
>TRBJ2-1|-|TRBV20-1|-
TGCAGTGCCATGTCTGGGCCCCATGAGCAGTTCTTC
CSAMSGPHEQFF
>TRBJ2-3|many|TRBV27|TRBD2
TGTGCCAGCAGTCCACCCGGACTAGCATACACAGATACGCAGTATTTT
CASSPPGLAYTDTQYF
>TRBJ2-7|few|TRBV30|-
TGTGCCTGGGAACGGGGCCGCTCCTACGAGCAGTACTTC
CAWERGRSYEQYF
>TRBJ1-3|-|TRBV5-1|TRBD1
TGCGCCAGCAGCGCCAGGGGGCCTGGAAACACCATATATTTT
CASSARGPGNTIYF
>TRBJ2-1|few|TRBV6-1|TRBD2
TGTGCCAGCAGTGAGACTCTAGCGGGAGCCAGGTTCTTC
CASSETLAGARFF
>TRBJ1-2|many|TRBV18|-
TGTGCCAGCTCACTACAAGAGCGCCCAACCTATGGCTACACCTTC
CASSLQERPTYGYTF
>TRBJ2-1|-|TRBV5-5|-
TGTGCCAGCAGCTCGGGCGGCAGTTACAATGAGCAGTTCTTC
CASSSGGSYNEQFF
>TRBJ2-1|-|TRBV29-1|-
TGCAGCGTCGGGCTGTCGTATGAGCAGTTCTTC
CSVGLSYEQFF
>TRBJ1-1|-|TRBV29-1|TRBD1
TGCAGCGCCCACCAACAGGGGACTCTCTCTCCTTTCTTT
CSAHQQGTLSPFF
>TRBJ2-3|few|TRBV5-1|-
TGCGCCAGCAGCTTGGCCCTGGGTAGTGGGAGAGATACGCAGTATTTT
CASSLALGSGRDTQYF
>TRBJ1-2|-|TRBV18|-
TGTGCCAGCTCACCACGGGGACGGAGAAACTATGGCTACACCTTC
CASSPRGRRNYGYTF
>TRBJ2-7|-|TRBV7-9|TRBD1
TGTGCCAGCAGATCAAAGACAGGGGGACCTGATGAGCAGTACTTC
CASRSKTGGPDEQYF
>TRBJ2-3|once|TRBV11-2|TRBD2
TGTGCCAGCAGCCCCCGGACTAGCGGGTTCACAGATACGCAGTATTTT
CASSPRTSGFTDTQYF
>TRBJ2-1|-|TRBV15|TRBD1
TGTGCCACCAGTAAACAGGGGAGCAATGAGCAGTTCTTC
CATSKQGSNEQFF
>TRBJ1-5|few|TRBV12-3/TRBV12-4|TRBD1
TGTGCCAGCACCACCGGGACAGGTACTCAGCCCCAGCATTTT
CASTTGTGTQPQHF
>TRBJ2-3|many|TRBV7-2|TRBD1
TGTGCCAGCAGCCCAAGGACAGGGGCCGCAGCAGATACGCAGTATTTT
CASSPRTGAAADTQYF
>TRBJ2-1|-|TRBV12-3/TRBV12-4|TRBD2
TGTGCCAGCAGTTTGTACGGGGGGTTGTTCAATGAGCAGTTCTTC
CASSLYGGLFNEQFF
>TRBJ2-2|-|TRBV20-1|TRBD2
TGCAGTGCTAGAGCTAGCGGGAGGGGAAACACCGGGGAGCTGTTTTTT
CSARASGRGNTGELFF